This note documents a single T cell receptor (beta chain) sequence. This clonotype came up a few times. Its antigen specificity is not known. Base qualities were left out, and no much larger clone turns up one base away. This record belongs to a study of T cells after yellow fever vaccination (dated by TCRdb to about 2019). For the study in its entirety: The SMART-Seq v4 Ultra Low Input RNA kit was used to prepare libraries from fractions with low cell numbers. To follow T-cell clones before and after both primary and booster YFV17D yellow fever vaccination, bulk TCR alpha and beta repertoires underwent longitudinal sequencing. Two healthy male donors, one aged 18 to 29 and one aged 30 to 40 years, made up the cohort. Blood samples were taken at several timepoints before and after primary and secondary immunization, and bulk PBMC replicates and cell subsets were isolated.

The CDR3 contains 17 residues, cysteine and phenylalanine counted. CDR3 DNA is the only sequence kept; it has 51 bases, read in frame from the first base. CDR1 KGHDR and CDR2 SFDVKD are derived from the germline V gene. V trim: 0 bases; J trim: 4 bases; unmatched bases: 7. This specimen's treatment or condition label, per the study, means: live attenuated yellow fever vaccine strain. Two biological replicates of bulk PBMCs were collected at each blood-draw timepoint. A standard Ficoll-Paque protocol was used to isolate PBMCs from peripheral blood. RNA was extracted with TriZol from bulk PBMCs, CD4 and CD8 fractions, and dextramer-positive and dextramer-negative fractions. Points the paper makes about the study in general: Because only two donors were included in the study, the extent to which the findings can be generalized is limited. Computational filtering was needed because FACS-sorted repertoires could contain abundant contaminating clonotypes from the bulk population. The secondary T-cell response was found to be weaker but faster than the primary response, with a peak reached on day 5 rather than on day 15. After the booster, most clones that had expanded after primary vaccination were detected again (approximately 97% of CD4 and 88% of CD8), suggesting broad maintenance of memory. A small fraction of clonotypes appeared in both the CD4 and CD8 compartments, likely as a result of convergent recombination.

The sequencing machine was an Illumina NovaSeq 6000. TCR cDNA was synthesized by 5'RACE template switching, which introduced a universal primer site and unique molecular identifiers. cDNA synthesis was primed from both the TCR alpha and TCR beta constant segments. Two PCR steps were used to amplify libraries, with sample barcodes and sequencing adapters being added in the second step. Sequencing of libraries was performed on Illumina HiSeq 2500 (2x100 bp) or NovaSeq (2x150 bp). In the original analysis: Demultiplexing of reads and collapsing into UMI consensus sequences were performed with MIGEC, and V(D)J alignment was carried out with MiXCR. Vaccine-responding clonotypes were identified with edgeR using replicate PBMC samples, with FDR below 0.01 and a log2 fold change above 5 up to day 15 being required. Each bulk clonotype received a CD4 or CD8 identity based on whether the sequenced CD4 or CD8 repertoire contained that clonotype at higher abundance. TCRdb reran the public reads through fastp at Q25 and MiXCR, keeping productive beta chains. Rows with a matching CDR3 protein are joined into one entry that keeps the most common DNA and genes. It is TCRdb's table, rather than the study itself, that gives the V and J calls and clone size. This sample comprises over 300,000 distinct CDR3 sequences, around 3.9% of them detected only once. The top ten hold 23% of the sample.

This sequence originates from a man in his late teens or twenties who received the YFV17D yellow fever vaccine. The chain couples TRBV24-1 to TRBJ2-3, and 9 bases in between align with TRBD1. This sample comprised PBMCs, obtained on the day of the yellow fever booster vaccination. The CDR3 sequence is CATSDLGTGRRADTQYF. In nucleotides, the sequence is TGTGCCACCAGTGATTTGGGGACAGGGAGGAGGGCAGATACGCAGTATTTT.